A selection of T cell receptor beta chains follows, all from one sample in a study of blood T cell repertoires in COVID-19. Data came from immunoSEQ multiplex PCR; TCRdb stores just in-frame clones and leaves some out. The sample includes around 40,000 clones, about 94% seen only once; the top ten take approximately 3.7%. The source material was peripheral blood. The receptors were gathered from a human donor with active COVID-19. The donor label of this sample is uncertain. The CDR3 runs from the conserved cysteine through the conserved F or W.

j_call v_call cdr3_aa
TRBJ1-5 TRBV7-9 CASSLTTGTGGYQPQHF
TRBJ2-7 TRBV5-1 CASSLTGPPRAYEQYF
TRBJ2-4 TRBV3-1/TRBV3-2 CASSPVSGGASPQYF
TRBJ2-3 TRBV4-1 CASSQSLAGGNTQYF
TRBJ2-3 TRBV24-1 CATSLGQGITDTQYF
TRBJ1-1 TRBV24-1 CATSDSTGVNTEAFF
TRBJ1-4 TRBV6-5 CASSSGYNEKLFF
TRBJ2-6 TRBV6-4 CASSGEGKLGTGANVLTF
TRBJ2-5 TRBV5-8 CASRGTGLIETQYF
TRBJ2-1 TRBV7-8 CASSPGQGQGNEQFF
TRBJ2-2 TRBV6-6 CASSSSLVRGELFF